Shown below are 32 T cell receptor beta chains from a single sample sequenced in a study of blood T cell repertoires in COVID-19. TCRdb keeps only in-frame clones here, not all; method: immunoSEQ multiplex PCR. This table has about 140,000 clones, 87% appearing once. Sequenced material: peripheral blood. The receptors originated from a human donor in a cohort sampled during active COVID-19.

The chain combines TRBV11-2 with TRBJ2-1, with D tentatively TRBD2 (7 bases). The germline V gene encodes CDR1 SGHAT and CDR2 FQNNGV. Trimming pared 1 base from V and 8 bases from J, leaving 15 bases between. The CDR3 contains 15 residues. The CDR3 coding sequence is TGTGCCAGCAGCTTAGTTGGGGGGGGGCTAGATGAGCAGTTCTTC. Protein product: CASSLVGGGLDEQFF.

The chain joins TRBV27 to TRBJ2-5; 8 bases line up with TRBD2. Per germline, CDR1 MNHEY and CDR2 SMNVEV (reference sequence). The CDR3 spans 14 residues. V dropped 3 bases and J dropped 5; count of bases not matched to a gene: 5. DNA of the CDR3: TGTGCCAGCAGTTTGGCGGGAGGTAGGGAGACCCAGTACTTC. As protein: CASSLAGGRETQYF.

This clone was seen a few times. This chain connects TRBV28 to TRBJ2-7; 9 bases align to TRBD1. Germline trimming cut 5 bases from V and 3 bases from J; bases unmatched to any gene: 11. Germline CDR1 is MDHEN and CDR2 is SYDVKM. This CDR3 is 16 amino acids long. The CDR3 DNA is TGTGCCAGCAGTCCCTCCCCCGGGACAGGGAACTACGAGCAGTACTTC. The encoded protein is CASSPSPGTGNYEQYF.

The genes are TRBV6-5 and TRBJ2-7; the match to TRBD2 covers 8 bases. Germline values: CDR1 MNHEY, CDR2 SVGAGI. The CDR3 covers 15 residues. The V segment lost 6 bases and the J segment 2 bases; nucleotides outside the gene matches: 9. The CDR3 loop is CASSSEREYPYEQYF. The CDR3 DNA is TGTGCCAGCAGCTCTGAGCGGGAGTATCCCTACGAGCAGTACTTC.

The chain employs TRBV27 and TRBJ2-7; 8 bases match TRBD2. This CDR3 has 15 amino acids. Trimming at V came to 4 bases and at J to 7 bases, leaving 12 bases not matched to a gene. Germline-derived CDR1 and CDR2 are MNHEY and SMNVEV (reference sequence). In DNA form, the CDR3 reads TGTGCCAGCAGTTCGATTGGACTAGCCCTCGAGGAGCAGTACTTC. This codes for CASSSIGLALEEQYF.

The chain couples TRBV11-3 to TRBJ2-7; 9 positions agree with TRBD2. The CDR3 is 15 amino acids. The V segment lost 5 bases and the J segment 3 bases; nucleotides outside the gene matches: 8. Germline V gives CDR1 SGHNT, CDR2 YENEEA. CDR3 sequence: CASSRGASGVYEQYF. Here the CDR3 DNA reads TGTGCCAGCAGCCGGGGGGCTAGCGGGGTCTACGAGCAGTACTTC.

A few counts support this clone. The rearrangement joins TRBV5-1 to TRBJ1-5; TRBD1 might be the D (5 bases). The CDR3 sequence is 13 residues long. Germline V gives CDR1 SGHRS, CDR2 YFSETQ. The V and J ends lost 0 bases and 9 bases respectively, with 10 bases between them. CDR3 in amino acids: CASSLDGQGPQHF. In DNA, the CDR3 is TGCGCCAGCAGCTTGGACGGGCAGGGGCCCCAGCATTTT.

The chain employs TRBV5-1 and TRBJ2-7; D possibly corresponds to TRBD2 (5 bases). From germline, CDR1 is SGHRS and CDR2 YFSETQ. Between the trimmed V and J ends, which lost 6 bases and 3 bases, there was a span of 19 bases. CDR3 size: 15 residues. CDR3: CASKPDLDSHYEQYF. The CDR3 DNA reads TGCGCCAGCAAACCAGACCTGGACTCTCACTACGAGCAGTACTTC.

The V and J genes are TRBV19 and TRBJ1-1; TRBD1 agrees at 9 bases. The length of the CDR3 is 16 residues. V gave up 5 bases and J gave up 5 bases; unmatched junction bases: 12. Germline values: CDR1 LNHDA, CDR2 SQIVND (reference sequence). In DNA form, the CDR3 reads TGTGCCAGTAGTTCCCGGGACAGGGTTGGGAGAACTGAAGCTTTCTTT. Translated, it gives CASSSRDRVGRTEAFF.

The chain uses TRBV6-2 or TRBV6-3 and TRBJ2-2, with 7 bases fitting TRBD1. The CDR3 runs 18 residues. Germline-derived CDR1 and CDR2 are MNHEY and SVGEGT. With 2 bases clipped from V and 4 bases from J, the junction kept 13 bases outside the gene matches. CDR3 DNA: TGTGCCAGCAGTTACGCGGTAGGGACAGATACCCGCACCGGGGAGCTGTTTTTT. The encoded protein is CASSYAVGTDTRTGELFF.

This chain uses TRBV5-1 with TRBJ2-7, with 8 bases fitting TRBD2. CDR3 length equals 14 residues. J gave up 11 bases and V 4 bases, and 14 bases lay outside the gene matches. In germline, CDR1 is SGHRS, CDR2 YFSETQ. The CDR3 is CASSEAGAGDGKYF. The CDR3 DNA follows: TGCGCCAGCAGCGAAGCGGGAGCGGGGGATGGAAAGTACTTC. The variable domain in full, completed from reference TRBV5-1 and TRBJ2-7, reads KAGVTQTPRYLIKTRGQQVTLSCSPISGHRSVSWYQQTPGQGLQFLFEYFSETQRNKGNFPGRFSGRQFSNSRSEMNVSTLELGDSALYLCASSEAGAGDGKYFGPGTRLTVT.

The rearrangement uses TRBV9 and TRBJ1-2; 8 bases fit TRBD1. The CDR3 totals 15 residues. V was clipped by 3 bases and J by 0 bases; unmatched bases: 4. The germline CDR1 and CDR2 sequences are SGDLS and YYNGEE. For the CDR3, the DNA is TGTGCCAGCAGCGACGGACAGGGTACTAACTATGGCTACACCTTC. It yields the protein CASSDGQGTNYGYTF.

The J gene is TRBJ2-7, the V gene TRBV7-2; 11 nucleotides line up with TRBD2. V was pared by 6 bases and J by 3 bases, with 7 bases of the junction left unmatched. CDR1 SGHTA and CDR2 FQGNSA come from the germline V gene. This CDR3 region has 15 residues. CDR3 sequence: CASRAPGLADYEQYF. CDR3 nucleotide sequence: TGTGCCAGCAGGGCTCCGGGACTAGCGGACTACGAGCAGTACTTC.

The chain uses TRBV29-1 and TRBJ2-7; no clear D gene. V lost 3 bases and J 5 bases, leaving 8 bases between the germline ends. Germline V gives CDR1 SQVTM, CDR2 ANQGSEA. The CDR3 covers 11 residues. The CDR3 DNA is TGCAGCGTTGACTATCGTGACGAGCAGTACTTC. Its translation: CSVDYRDEQYF.

In DNA form, the CDR3 reads TGTGCCAGCAGCTTCAGGGGCGCACCATACGAGCAGTACTTC. Its translation: CASSFRGAPYEQYF. The gene calls are TRBV5-6 and TRBJ2-7; maybe TRBD1 (6 bases). The CDR3 length is 14 residues. V was cut by 2 bases and J by 4 bases, with 13 bases left in between. CDR1 is SGHDT and CDR2 is YYEEEE in the germline V gene.

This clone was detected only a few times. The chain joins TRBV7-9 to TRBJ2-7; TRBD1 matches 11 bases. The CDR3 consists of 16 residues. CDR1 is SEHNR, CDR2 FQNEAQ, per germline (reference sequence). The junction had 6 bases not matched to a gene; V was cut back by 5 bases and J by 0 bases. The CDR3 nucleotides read TGTGCCAGCAGCCGAGGACAGGGGGCAAACTCCTACGAGCAGTACTTC. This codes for CASSRGQGANSYEQYF.

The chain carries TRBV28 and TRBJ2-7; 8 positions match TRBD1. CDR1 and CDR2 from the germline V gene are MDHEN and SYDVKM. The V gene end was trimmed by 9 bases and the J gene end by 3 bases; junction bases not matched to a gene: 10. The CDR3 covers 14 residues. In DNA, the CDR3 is TGTGCCAGTAGGGTGACAGGGGACCACTACGAGCAGTACTTC. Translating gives CASRVTGDHYEQYF.

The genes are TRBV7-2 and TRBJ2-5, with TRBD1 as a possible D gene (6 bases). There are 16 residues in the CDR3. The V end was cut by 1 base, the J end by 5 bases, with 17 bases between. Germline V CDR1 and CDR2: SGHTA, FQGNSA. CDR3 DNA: TGTGCCAGCAGCTTAGTATACGAACAGGGCCGGGAGACCCAGTACTTC. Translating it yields CASSLVYEQGRETQYF.

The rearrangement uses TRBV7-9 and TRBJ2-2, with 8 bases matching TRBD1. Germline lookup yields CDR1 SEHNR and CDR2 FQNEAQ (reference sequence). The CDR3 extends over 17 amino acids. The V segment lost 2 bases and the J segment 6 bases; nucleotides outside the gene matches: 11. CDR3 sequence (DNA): TGTGCCAGCAGCTTAATGGTTAGACAGGGGTTCGCCGGGGAGCTGTTTTTT. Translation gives CASSLMVRQGFAGELFF.

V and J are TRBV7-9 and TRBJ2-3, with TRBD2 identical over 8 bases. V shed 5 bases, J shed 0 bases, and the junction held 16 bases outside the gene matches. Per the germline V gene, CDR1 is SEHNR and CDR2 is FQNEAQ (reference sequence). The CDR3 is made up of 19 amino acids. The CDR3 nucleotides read TGTGCCAGCAGCCCCATCCTCGTGTCTAGCGGGCTGAGCACAGATACGCAGTATTTT. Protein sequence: CASSPILVSSGLSTDTQYF.

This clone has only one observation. CDR3 sequence (DNA): TGTGCCAGCAGCGACAGGGCGTACGCTGAAGCTTTCTTT. As protein: CASSDRAYAEAFF. The V and J genes are TRBV11-3 and TRBJ1-1, with 7 nucleotides matching TRBD1. Trimming cost V 5 bases and J 6 bases; bases outside gene matches: 6. Germline V gives CDR1 SGHNT, CDR2 YENEEA. The CDR3 covers 13 residues.

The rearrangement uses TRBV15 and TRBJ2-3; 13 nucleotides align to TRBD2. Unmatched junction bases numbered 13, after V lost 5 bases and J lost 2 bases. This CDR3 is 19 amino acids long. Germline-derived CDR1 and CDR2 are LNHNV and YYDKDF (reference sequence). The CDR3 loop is CATSEATSGRPQHTDTQYF. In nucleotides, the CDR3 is TGTGCCACCAGCGAAGCGACTAGCGGGAGGCCACAACACACAGATACGCAGTATTTT.

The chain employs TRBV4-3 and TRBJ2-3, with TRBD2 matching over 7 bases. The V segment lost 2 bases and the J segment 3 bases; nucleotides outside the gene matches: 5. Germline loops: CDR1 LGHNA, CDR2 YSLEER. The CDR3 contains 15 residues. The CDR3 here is CASSQLSGVTDTQYF. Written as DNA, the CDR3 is TGCGCCAGCAGCCAACTGAGCGGGGTTACAGATACGCAGTATTTT.

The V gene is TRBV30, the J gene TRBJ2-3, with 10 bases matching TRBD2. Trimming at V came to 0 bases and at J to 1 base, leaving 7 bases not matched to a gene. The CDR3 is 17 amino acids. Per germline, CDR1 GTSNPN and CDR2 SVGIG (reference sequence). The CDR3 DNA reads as TGTGCCTGGAGTGTGGCTAGCGGGGGCCTTGGCACAGATACGCAGTATTTT. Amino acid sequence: CAWSVASGGLGTDTQYF.

The CDR3 reads CASSGGQGYEQYF. In DNA form, the CDR3 reads TGTGCCAGCAGCGGGGGACAGGGGTACGAGCAGTACTTC. This chain connects TRBV13 to TRBJ2-7; 10 nucleotides agree with TRBD1. Trimming took 5 bases from V and 4 from J; bases not matched to a gene: 2. The germline V gene has CDR1 PRHDT and CDR2 FYEKMQ (reference sequence). The length of the CDR3 is 13 residues.

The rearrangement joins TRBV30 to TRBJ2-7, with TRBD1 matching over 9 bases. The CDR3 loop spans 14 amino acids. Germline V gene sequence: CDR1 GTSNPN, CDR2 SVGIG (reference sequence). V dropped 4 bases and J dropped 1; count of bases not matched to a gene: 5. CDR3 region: CAWTWGTGSYEQYF. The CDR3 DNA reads TGTGCCTGGACTTGGGGGACAGGGTCCTACGAGCAGTACTTC.

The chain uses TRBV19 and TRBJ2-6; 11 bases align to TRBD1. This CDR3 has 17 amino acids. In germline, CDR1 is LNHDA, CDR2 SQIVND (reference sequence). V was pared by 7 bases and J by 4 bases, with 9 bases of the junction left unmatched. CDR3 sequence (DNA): TGTGCCAGTAATCTCGGCGGACAGGGGGCCGGGGCCAACGTCCTGACTTTC. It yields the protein CASNLGGQGAGANVLTF. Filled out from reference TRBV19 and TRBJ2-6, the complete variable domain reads DGGITQSPKYLFRKEGQNVTLSCEQNLNHDAMYWYRQDPGQGLRLIYYSQIVNDFQKGDIAEGYSVSREKKESFPLTVTSAQKNPTAFYLCASNLGGQGAGANVLTFGAGSRLTVL.

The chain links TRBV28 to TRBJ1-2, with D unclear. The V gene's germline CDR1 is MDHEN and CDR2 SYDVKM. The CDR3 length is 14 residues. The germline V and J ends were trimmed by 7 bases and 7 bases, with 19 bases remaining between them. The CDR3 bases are TGTGCCAGCACTATTACGTTCGGGGATGGTGGCTACACCTTC. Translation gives CASTITFGDGGYTF.

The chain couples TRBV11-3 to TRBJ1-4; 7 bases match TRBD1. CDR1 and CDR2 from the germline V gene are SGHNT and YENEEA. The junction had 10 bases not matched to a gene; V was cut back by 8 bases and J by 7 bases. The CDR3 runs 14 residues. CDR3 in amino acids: CASLRAGGSEKLFF. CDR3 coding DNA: TGTGCCAGCCTGAGGGCAGGGGGAAGTGAAAAACTGTTTTTT.

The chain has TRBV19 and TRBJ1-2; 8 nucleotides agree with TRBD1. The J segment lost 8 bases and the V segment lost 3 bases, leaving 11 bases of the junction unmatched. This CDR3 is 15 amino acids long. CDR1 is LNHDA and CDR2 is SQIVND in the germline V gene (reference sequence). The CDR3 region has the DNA TGTGCCAGTAGTATCGCCCCCACAGGGGGGCGCGGCTACACCTTC. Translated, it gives CASSIAPTGGRGYTF.

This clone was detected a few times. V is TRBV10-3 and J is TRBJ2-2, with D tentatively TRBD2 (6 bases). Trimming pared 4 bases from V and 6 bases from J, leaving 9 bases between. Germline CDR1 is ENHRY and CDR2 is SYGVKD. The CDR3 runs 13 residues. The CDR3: CAISVREAGELFF. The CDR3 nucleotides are TGTGCCATCAGTGTAAGGGAGGCCGGGGAGCTGTTTTTT.

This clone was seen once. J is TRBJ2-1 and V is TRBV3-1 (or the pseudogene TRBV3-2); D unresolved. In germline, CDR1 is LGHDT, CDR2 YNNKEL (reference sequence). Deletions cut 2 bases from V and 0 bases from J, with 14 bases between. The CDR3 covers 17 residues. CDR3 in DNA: TGTGCCAGCAGCCAACTGCGGTTCCCGAGCTCCTACAATGAGCAGTTCTTC. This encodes CASSQLRFPSSYNEQFF.